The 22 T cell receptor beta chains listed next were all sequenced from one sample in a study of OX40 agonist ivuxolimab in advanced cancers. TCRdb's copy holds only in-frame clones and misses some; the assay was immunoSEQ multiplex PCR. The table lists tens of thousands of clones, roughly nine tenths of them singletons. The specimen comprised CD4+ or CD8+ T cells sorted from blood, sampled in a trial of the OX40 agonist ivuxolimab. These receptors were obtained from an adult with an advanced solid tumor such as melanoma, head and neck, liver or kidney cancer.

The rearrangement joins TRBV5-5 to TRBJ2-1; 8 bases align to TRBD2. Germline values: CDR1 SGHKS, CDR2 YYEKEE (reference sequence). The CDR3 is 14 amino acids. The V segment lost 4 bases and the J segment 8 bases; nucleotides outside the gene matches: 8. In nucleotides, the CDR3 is TGTGCCAGCAGCGCCACCGGGACTAGTTATGAGCAGTTCTTC. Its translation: CASSATGTSYEQFF.

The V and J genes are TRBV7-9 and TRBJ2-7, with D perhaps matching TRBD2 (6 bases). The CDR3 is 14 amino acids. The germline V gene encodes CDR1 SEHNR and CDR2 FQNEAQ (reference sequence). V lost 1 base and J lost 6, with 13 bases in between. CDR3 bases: TGTGCCAGCAGCTTAGATGGCAGGAGGGGCGAGCAGTACTTC. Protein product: CASSLDGRRGEQYF.

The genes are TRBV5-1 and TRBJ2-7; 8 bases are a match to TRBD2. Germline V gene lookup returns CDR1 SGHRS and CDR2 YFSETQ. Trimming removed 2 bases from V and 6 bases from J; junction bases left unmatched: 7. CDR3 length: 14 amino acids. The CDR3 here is CASSFREGTREQYF. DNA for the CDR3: TGCGCCAGCAGCTTTCGGGAGGGGACTCGCGAGCAGTACTTC.

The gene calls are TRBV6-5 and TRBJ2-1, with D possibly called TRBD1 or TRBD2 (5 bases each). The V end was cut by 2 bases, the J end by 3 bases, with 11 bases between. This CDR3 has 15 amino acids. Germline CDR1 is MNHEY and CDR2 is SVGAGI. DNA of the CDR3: TGTGCCAGCAGTTACGGGGCGGGCCTCTACAATGAGCAGTTCTTC. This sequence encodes CASSYGAGLYNEQFF.

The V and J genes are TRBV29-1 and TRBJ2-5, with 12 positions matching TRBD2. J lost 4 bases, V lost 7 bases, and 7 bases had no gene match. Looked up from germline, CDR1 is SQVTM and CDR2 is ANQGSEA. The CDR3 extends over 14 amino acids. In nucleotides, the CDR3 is TGCAGCGCCGACCTAGCGGGAGGGGGAGAGACCCAGTACTTC. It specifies CSADLAGGGETQYF.

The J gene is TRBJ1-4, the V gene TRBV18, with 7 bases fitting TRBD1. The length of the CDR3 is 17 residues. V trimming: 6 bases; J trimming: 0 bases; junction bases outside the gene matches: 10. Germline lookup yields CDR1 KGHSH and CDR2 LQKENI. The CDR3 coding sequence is TGTGCCAGCTCCCCTGTGAAGGGGGCTGCAACTAATGAAAAACTGTTTTTT. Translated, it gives CASSPVKGAATNEKLFF.

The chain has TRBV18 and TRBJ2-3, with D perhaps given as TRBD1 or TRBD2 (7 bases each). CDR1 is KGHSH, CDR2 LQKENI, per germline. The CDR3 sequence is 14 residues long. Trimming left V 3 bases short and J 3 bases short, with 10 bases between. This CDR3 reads CASSPQGGTDTQYF. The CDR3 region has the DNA TGTGCCAGCTCACCTCAGGGGGGGACAGATACGCAGTATTTT. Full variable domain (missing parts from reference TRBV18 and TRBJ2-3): NAGVMQNPRHLVRRRGQEARLRCSPMKGHSHVYWYRQLPEEGLKFMVYLQKENIIDESGMPKERFSAEFPKEGPSILRIQQVVRGDSAAYFCASSPQGGTDTQYFGPGTRLTVL.

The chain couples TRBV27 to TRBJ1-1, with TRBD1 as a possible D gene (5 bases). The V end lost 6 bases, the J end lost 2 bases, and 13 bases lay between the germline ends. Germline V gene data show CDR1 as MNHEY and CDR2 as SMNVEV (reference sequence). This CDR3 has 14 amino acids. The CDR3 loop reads CASRGAADNTEAFF. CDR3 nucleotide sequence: TGTGCCAGCAGAGGGGCCGCGGATAACACTGAAGCTTTCTTT.

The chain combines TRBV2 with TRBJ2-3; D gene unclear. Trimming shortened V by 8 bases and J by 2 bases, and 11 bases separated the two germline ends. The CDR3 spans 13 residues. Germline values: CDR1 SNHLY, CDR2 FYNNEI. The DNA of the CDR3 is TGTGCCAGCCGGGCTTTAGTCACAGATACGCAGTATTTT. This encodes CASRALVTDTQYF.

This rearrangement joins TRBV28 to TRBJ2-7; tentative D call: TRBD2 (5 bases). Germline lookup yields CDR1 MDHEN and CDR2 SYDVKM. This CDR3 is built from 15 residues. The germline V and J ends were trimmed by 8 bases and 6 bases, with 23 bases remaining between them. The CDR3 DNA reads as TGTGCCAGCCTGCCATTGGGTGGTGGGAGTTCCGAGCAGTACTTC. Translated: CASLPLGGGSSEQYF.

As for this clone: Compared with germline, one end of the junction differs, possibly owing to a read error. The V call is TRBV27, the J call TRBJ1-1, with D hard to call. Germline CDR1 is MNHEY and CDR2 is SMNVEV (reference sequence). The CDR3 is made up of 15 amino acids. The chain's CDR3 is CASSLSFGQNTEAFF. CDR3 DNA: TGTGCCAGCAGTCTATCTTTCGGCCAGAACACTGAAGCTTTCTTT.

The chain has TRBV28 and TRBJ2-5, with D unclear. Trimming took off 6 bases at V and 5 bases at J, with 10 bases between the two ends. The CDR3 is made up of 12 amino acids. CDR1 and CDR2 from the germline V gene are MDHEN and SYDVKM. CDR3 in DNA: TGTGCCAGCAGCCATAACCGGGAGACCCAGTACTTC. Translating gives CASSHNRETQYF.

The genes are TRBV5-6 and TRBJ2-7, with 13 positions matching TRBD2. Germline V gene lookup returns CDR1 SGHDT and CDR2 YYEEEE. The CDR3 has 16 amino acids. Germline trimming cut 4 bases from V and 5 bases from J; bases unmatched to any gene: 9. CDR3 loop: CASSSGLAGVNDEQYF. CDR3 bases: TGTGCCAGCAGCAGCGGACTAGCGGGAGTGAACGACGAGCAGTACTTC.

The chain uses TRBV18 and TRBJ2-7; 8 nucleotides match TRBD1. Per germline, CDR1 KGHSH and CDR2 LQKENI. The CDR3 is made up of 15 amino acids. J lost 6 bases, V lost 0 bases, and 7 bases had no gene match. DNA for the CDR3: TGTGCCAGCTCACCACCGCAGGGGGCGCAAGGCGAGCAGTACTTC. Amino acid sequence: CASSPPQGAQGEQYF.

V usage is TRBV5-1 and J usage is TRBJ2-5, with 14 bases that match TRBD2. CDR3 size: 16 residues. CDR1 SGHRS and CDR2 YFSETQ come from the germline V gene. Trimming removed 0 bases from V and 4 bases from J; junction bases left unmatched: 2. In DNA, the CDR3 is TGCGCCAGCAGCTTGGTAGGACTAGCGGGAGGAGAGACCCAGTACTTC. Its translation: CASSLVGLAGGETQYF.

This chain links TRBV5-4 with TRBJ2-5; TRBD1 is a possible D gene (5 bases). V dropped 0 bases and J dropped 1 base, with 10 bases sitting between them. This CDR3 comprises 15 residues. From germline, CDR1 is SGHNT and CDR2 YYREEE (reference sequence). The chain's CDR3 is CASSLEGVPQETQYF. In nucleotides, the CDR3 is TGTGCCAGCAGCTTGGAAGGGGTCCCCCAAGAGACCCAGTACTTC.

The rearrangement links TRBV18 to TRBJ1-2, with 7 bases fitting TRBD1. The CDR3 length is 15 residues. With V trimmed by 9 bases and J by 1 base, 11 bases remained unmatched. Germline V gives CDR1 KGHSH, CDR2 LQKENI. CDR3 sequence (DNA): TGTGCCAGTTCCCTCGGAGGGACAGTTAACTATGGCTACACCTTC. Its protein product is CASSLGGTVNYGYTF.

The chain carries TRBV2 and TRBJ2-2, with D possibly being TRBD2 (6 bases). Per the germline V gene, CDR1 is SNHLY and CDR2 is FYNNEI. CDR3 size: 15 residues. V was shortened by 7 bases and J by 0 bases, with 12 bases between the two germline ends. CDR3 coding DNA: TGTGCCAGCACTCGGGACTTGGCGAACACCGGGGAGCTGTTTTTT. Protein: CASTRDLANTGELFF.

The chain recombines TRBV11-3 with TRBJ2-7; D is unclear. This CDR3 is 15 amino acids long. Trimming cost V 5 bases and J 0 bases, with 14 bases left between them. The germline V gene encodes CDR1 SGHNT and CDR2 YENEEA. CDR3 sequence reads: CASSPLPGGSYEQYF. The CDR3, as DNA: TGTGCCAGCAGCCCCCTCCCTGGTGGCTCCTACGAGCAGTACTTC.

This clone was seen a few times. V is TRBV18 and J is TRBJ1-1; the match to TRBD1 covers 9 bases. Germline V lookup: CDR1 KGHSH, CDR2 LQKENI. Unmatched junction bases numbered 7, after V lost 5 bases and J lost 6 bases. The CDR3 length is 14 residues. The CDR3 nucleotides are TGTGCCAGCTCATCGTGGACAGGGGAGTCTGAAGCTTTCTTT. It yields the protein CASSSWTGESEAFF.

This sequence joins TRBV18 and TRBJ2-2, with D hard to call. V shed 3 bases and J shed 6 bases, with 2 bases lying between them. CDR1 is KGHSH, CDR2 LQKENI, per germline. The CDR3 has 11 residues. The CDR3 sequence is CASSPPGELFF. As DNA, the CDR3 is TGTGCCAGCTCACCCCCCGGGGAGCTGTTTTTT. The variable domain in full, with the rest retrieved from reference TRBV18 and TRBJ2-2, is NAGVMQNPRHLVRRRGQEARLRCSPMKGHSHVYWYRQLPEEGLKFMVYLQKENIIDESGMPKERFSAEFPKEGPSILRIQQVVRGDSAAYFCASSPPGELFFGEGSRLTVL.

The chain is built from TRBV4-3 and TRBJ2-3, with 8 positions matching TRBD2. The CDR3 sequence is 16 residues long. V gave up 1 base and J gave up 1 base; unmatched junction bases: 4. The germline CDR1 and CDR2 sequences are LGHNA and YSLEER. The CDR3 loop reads CASSQVEAGGTDTQYF. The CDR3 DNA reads TGCGCCAGCAGCCAAGTGGAAGCGGGAGGCACAGATACGCAGTATTTT.